This TCR beta chain was identified during a study of cytomegalovirus exposure and HLA in healthy donors. Trimming took 3 bases from V and 11 from J; bases not matched to a gene: 8. Germline-derived CDR1 and CDR2 are SNHLY and FYNNEI. The CDR3 has 14 residues. Data came from immunoSEQ multiplex PCR; TCRdb stores just in-frame clones and leaves some out. The sample carries over 200,000 clones, 70% to 90% recorded once. This sequence was found in a woman between 18 and 29 years old in good health and CMV-seronegative. Sequencing used PBMCs. This chain links TRBV2 with TRBJ2-5; 11 bases map to TRBD1. The CDR3: CASSDGTGGEEQYF. The DNA for the CDR3 is TGTGCCAGCAGTGACGGGACAGGGGGGGAAGAGCAGTACTTC.